The 25 T cell receptor beta chains listed next were all sequenced from one sample in a study of blood T cell repertoires in COVID-19. Produced via immunoSEQ multiplex PCR; TCRdb's table is partial and in-frame only. The data show hundreds of thousands of clones, 80% to 85% seen once. The specimen sequenced was peripheral blood. The receptors come from a woman aged 55 to 70 with active or convalescent COVID-19.

The rearrangement joins TRBV5-1 to TRBJ2-1, with 9 positions matching TRBD2. The CDR3 has 17 amino acids. The V and J ends lost 0 bases and 0 bases, in that order; junction bases with no gene match: 4. Germline loops: CDR1 SGHRS, CDR2 YFSETQ. The CDR3 coding sequence is TGCGCCAGCAGCTTGGGTCCAGCGGGGGGCTCCTACAATGAGCAGTTCTTC. It translates to CASSLGPAGGSYNEQFF.

This clone was found many times. The chain links TRBV2 to TRBJ1-3, with a tentative D call TRBD1 (6 bases). V was cut by 7 bases and J by 3 bases, with 13 bases left in between. This CDR3 has 14 amino acids. Germline V gene sequence: CDR1 SNHLY, CDR2 FYNNEI. CDR3 sequence (DNA): TGTGCCAGCAAGGGTAGGGGGTTTGGAAACACCATATATTTT. This sequence encodes CASKGRGFGNTIYF.

V is TRBV29-1 and J is TRBJ1-2, with TRBD1 matching over 10 bases. The germline CDR1 and CDR2 sequences are SQVTM and ANQGSEA. V was pared by 2 bases and J by 0 bases, with 6 bases of the junction left unmatched. This CDR3 comprises 16 residues. The DNA of the CDR3 is TGCAGCGTTGAATCGGACAGGGGGACCCCTAACTATGGCTACACCTTC. Translation gives CSVESDRGTPNYGYTF.

The chain joins TRBV30 to TRBJ1-2; tentatively, D is TRBD1 (6 bases). The germline gives CDR1 GTSNPN, CDR2 SVGIG (reference sequence). The CDR3 covers 12 residues. Between the trimmed V and J ends, which lost 4 bases and 1 base, there was a span of 7 bases. The CDR3 sequence is CAWTGDNYGYTF. For the CDR3, the DNA is TGTGCCTGGACAGGGGATAACTATGGCTACACCTTC. Full variable domain (outside the CDR3, taken from reference TRBV30 and TRBJ1-2): SQTIHQWPATLVQPVGSPLSLECTVEGTSNPNLYWYRQAAGRGLQLLFYSVGIGQISSEVPQNLSASRPQDRQFILSSKKLLLSDSGFYLCAWTGDNYGYTFGSGTRLTVV.

This chain joins TRBV6-5 and TRBJ2-4; 9 nucleotides align to TRBD2. This CDR3 is built from 14 residues. CDR1 MNHEY and CDR2 SVGAGI come from the germline V gene. V lost 4 bases, J lost 5 bases, and 3 bases stayed unmatched. As DNA, the CDR3 is TGTGCCAGCAGTTTTAGCGGGGGCGAAAACATTCAGTACTTC. This gives the protein CASSFSGGENIQYF.

V usage is TRBV7-9 and J usage is TRBJ2-3; 7 nucleotides line up with TRBD2. V gave up 1 base and J gave up 5 bases; unmatched junction bases: 6. Germline assignment: CDR1 SEHNR and CDR2 FQNEAQ (reference sequence). There are 15 residues in the CDR3. The CDR3, as DNA: TGTGCCAGCAGCTTAGGTATAGCGGGCAGAGATACGCAGTATTTT. Its protein product is CASSLGIAGRDTQYF.

This chain joins TRBV5-1 and TRBJ2-2, with a tentative D call TRBD1 (6 bases). V gave up 4 bases and J gave up 1 base, with 14 bases separating them. The CDR3 runs 16 residues. Germline assignment: CDR1 SGHRS and CDR2 YFSETQ. The CDR3: CASSLRQGGNTGELFF. The CDR3 DNA reads as TGCGCCAGCAGCCTCCGACAAGGGGGGAACACCGGGGAGCTGTTTTTT.

The chain has TRBV2 and TRBJ1-5; 7 nucleotides align to TRBD1. The CDR3 has 14 residues. The junction had 7 bases not matched to a gene; V was cut back by 6 bases and J by 5 bases. Per germline, CDR1 SNHLY and CDR2 FYNNEI. CDR3 sequence: CASSQRTGYQPQHF. CDR3 bases: TGTGCCAGCAGCCAGAGGACAGGTTATCAGCCCCAGCATTTT.

This rearrangement joins TRBV5-1 to TRBJ2-1; 8 nucleotides line up with TRBD1. The CDR3 runs 14 residues. CDR1 and CDR2 (germline): SGHRS, YFSETQ. V dropped 7 bases and J dropped 0; count of bases not matched to a gene: 3. The CDR3 spells CASAGGSSYNEQFF. The CDR3 DNA reads as TGCGCCAGCGCAGGGGGCTCCTCCTACAATGAGCAGTTCTTC.

This clone showed up just once. The chain recombines TRBV20-1 with TRBJ2-5, with 7 bases fitting TRBD2. Germline V gene data show CDR1 as DFQATT and CDR2 as SNEGSKA (reference sequence). The CDR3 totals 16 residues. V gave up 3 bases and J gave up 5 bases; unmatched junction bases: 15. The CDR3 loop is CSASRPAGWWGETQYF. The CDR3 DNA is TGCAGTGCTAGTCGGCCAGCGGGGTGGTGGGGGGAGACCCAGTACTTC.

The chain has TRBV6-4 and TRBJ1-5; 10 bases fit TRBD1. V trimming: 0 bases; J trimming: 2 bases; junction bases outside the gene matches: 13. The CDR3 extends over 20 amino acids. Germline CDR1 and CDR2: MRHNA and SNTAGT. The CDR3 DNA follows: TGTGCCAGCAGTGACTCCCCAGGACAGGGGGTAGAGGTGGGCAATCAGCCCCAGCATTTT. Protein product: CASSDSPGQGVEVGNQPQHF.

The J gene is TRBJ1-1, the V gene TRBV6-5; D gene unclear. CDR3 size: 15 residues. Germline V CDR1 and CDR2: MNHEY, SVGAGI. The V end was cut by 0 bases, the J end by 0 bases, with 8 bases between. CDR3 residues: CASSYSRSLNTEAFF. The CDR3 DNA follows: TGTGCCAGCAGTTACTCCAGATCCCTGAACACTGAAGCTTTCTTT.

The V call is TRBV5-1, the J call TRBJ2-7, with D perhaps TRBD1 (6 bases). Germline-derived CDR1 and CDR2 are SGHRS and YFSETQ. The ends were cut back, 0 bases at V and 0 bases at J, with 10 bases in the middle. The CDR3 consists of 15 residues. DNA of the CDR3: TGCGCCAGCAGCTTGGCGACAGGAGGCTCCTACGAGCAGTACTTC. Amino acids: CASSLATGGSYEQYF.

V gene TRBV6-5 combines with J gene TRBJ1-1, with 9 nucleotides matching TRBD1. Losses at the gene ends were 6 bases for V and 7 bases for J; bases not matched to a gene: 6. Looked up from germline, CDR1 is MNHEY and CDR2 is SVGAGI. The CDR3 extends over 13 amino acids. CDR3 region: CASRGDRVSEAFF. CDR3 sequence (DNA): TGTGCCAGCAGGGGGGACAGGGTTAGTGAAGCTTTCTTT.

V and J are TRBV30 and TRBJ2-1, with D possibly matching TRBD2 (5 bases). Trimming cost V 2 bases and J 7 bases, with 12 bases left between them. The CDR3 loop spans 13 amino acids. Germline V lookup: CDR1 GTSNPN, CDR2 SVGIG (reference sequence). The CDR3 loop reads CAWSLGLGNEQFF. DNA for the CDR3: TGTGCCTGGAGTCTAGGACTGGGGAATGAGCAGTTCTTC.

This chain connects TRBV11-2 to TRBJ2-1, with 11 bases aligning to TRBD2. The junction had 5 bases not matched to a gene; V was cut back by 6 bases and J by 4 bases. The CDR3 runs 15 residues. Germline V gives CDR1 SGHAT, CDR2 FQNNGV. CDR3 sequence: CASRIAGGLYNEQFF. The DNA for the CDR3 is TGTGCCAGCAGAATAGCGGGGGGGCTATACAATGAGCAGTTCTTC.

The V call is TRBV14, the J call TRBJ1-2; D is unresolved. The V gene's germline CDR1 is SGHDN and CDR2 FVKESK. The CDR3 is 15 residues long. Trimming pared 4 bases from V and 2 bases from J, leaving 14 bases between. CDR3 protein: CASSRKSRPNYGYTF. The DNA of the CDR3 is TGTGCCAGCAGCCGAAAGTCCAGGCCGAACTATGGCTACACCTTC.

This chain uses TRBV6-1 with TRBJ2-1; 9 bases line up with TRBD2. Germline V lookup: CDR1 MNHNS, CDR2 SASEGT. This CDR3 has 14 residues. V gave up 1 base and J gave up 8 bases; unmatched junction bases: 3. In nucleotides, the CDR3 is TGTGCCAGCAGTGAAGGGGGACTAGCTTATGAGCAGTTCTTC. Translating gives CASSEGGLAYEQFF.

The chain is built from TRBV6-5 and TRBJ2-5; TRBD1 aligns across 8 bases. The CDR3 consists of 15 residues. J gave up 2 bases and V 6 bases, and 8 bases lay outside the gene matches. The V gene's germline CDR1 is MNHEY and CDR2 SVGAGI. In nucleotides, the CDR3 is TGTGCCAGCAGACCTTGGACAGGGATTCAAGAGACCCAGTACTTC. Protein: CASRPWTGIQETQYF.

This clone was observed a handful of times. This chain links TRBV2 with TRBJ1-1; D possibly corresponds to TRBD1 (5 bases). The germline V gene encodes CDR1 SNHLY and CDR2 FYNNEI. The CDR3 runs 14 residues. V was pared by 4 bases and J by 2 bases, with 11 bases between. The CDR3 region is CASSVRGGNTEAFF. The DNA for the CDR3 is TGTGCCAGCAGTGTCCGGGGGGGAAACACTGAAGCTTTCTTT.

This clone was seen only a few times. The V call is TRBV6-5, the J call TRBJ1-6; 8 bases fit TRBD1. V dropped 6 bases and J dropped 10; count of bases not matched to a gene: 2. The CDR3 length is 12 residues. Germline lookup yields CDR1 MNHEY and CDR2 SVGAGI. CDR3 DNA sequence: TGTGCCAGCAGGACAGGGGAATCACCCCTCCACTTT. Encoded protein: CASRTGESPLHF.

Only a few counts were recorded for this clone. V usage is TRBV7-2 and J usage is TRBJ2-2; D possibly corresponds to TRBD1 (6 bases). In germline, CDR1 is SGHTA, CDR2 FQGNSA. The CDR3 is 15 residues long. V was cut by 3 bases and J by 6 bases, with 14 bases left in between. The CDR3 protein is CASSFGTGLAGELFF. For the CDR3, the DNA is TGTGCCAGCAGCTTTGGAACAGGGCTTGCCGGGGAGCTGTTTTTT.

The chain couples TRBV6-5 to TRBJ2-1, with 12 bases lining up with TRBD2. Germline CDR1 reads MNHEY; CDR2 reads SVGAGI. The V segment lost 5 bases and the J segment 10 bases; nucleotides outside the gene matches: 9. This CDR3 region has 15 residues. For the CDR3, the DNA is TGTGCCAGCAGTACCCTAGCGGGGGGGCCCGGAGAGCAGTTCTTC. Translating gives CASSTLAGGPGEQFF.

The V and J genes are TRBV27 and TRBJ1-5; D might be TRBD1 (5 bases). This CDR3 spans 14 amino acids. In germline, CDR1 is MNHEY, CDR2 SMNVEV (reference sequence). V gave up 5 bases and J gave up 1 base, with 9 bases separating them. This CDR3 is CASSAGGSNQPQHF. CDR3 in DNA: TGTGCCAGCAGTGCCGGGGGGAGCAATCAGCCCCAGCATTTT.

V gene TRBV5-1 combines with J gene TRBJ2-7, with TRBD2 identical over 13 bases. This CDR3 comprises 16 residues. Per the germline V gene, CDR1 is SGHRS and CDR2 is YFSETQ. V gave up 4 bases and J gave up 9 bases; unmatched junction bases: 13. CDR3 amino acids: CASSLRLAGGRGGQYF. The CDR3 bases are TGCGCCAGCAGCCTTAGACTAGCGGGGGGCCGCGGAGGGCAGTACTTC.